The text below deals with one T cell receptor beta chain. Its antigen target is currently unknown. Base qualities were left out, and no much larger clone turns up one base away. RNA was extracted using the RNeasy kit, and about 0.45 to 1 ug of the RNA was reverse transcribed with random hexamers. The immunoSEQ multiplex PCR assay, covering 54 Vbeta and 13 Jbeta segments, was used to amplify TCR beta CDR3 regions. Bias from PCR amplification was corrected by using a synthetic template baseline for primer optimization and for computational correction. Under the source paper's analysis protocol: Reads were annotated to V, D and J genes per IMGT and analyzed with immunoSEQ Analyzer, keeping only productive sequences. To calculate clonality, Shannon entropy was normalized by log2 of the number of productive unique sequences and then subtracted from one. For each patient and control, public and private clones were evaluated within the 100 most prevalent clones. Susac-specific clones were defined as absent from healthy and MS cohorts, 850 to 1,300 published viral clones and other ImmuneACCESS disease sequences. The public reads were reprocessed in TCRdb via fastp at Q25 and MiXCR, keeping in-frame beta chains. Rows merge per CDR3 protein into single entries with the most common DNA and genes. The V and J calls were not made by the authors but by TCRdb's processing. The sample records 150,000 or so distinct CDR3 sequences, approximately 95% of which are singletons. Roughly 0.16% of the sample comes from the top ten.

This sample is part of a study of CD8 T cells in Susac syndrome (dated by TCRdb to about 2019). About the investigation overall: Of the Susac syndrome patients who were sequenced, eight were in clinical remission while five or six had clinically active disease. At the time of blood withdrawal, Susac syndrome patients were either therapy-naive, taking corticosteroids (with some also receiving IVIg), or on IVIg alone. Whether CD8+ T cell activation and differentiation in Susac syndrome was antigen driven was tested using repertoire sequencing. Study-wide findings and limitations: The number of individuals in the TCR sequencing and HLA analysis was acknowledged as relatively small. No clonal expansion was detected in the CD4+ T cell repertoire of Susac syndrome patients.

The CDR3, from cysteine to phenylalanine, totals 16 residues. Only CDR3 DNA remains: 48 bases, in frame from the first base. The V and J ends are trimmed by 0 bases and 4 bases, leaving 15 bases between them. CDR1 is given as SGHRS and CDR2 as YFSETQ, both from the germline V gene. Peripheral blood CD8+ and CD4+ T cells from healthy donors, Susac syndrome patients and multiple sclerosis patients were profiled by high-throughput TCR beta sequencing. The Susac syndrome patients fulfilled recently defined diagnostic criteria for either definite or probable disease. Bulk CD8+ and CD4+ T cells were purified magnetically by negative isolation, whereas CD8+ TEMRA cells were enriched by FACS. Blood was drawn into EDTA tubes, processed within 24 hours, and PBMCs were isolated by density gradient centrifugation. PBMCs destined for TCR sequencing were cryopreserved in liquid nitrogen and later thawed in a 37 °C water bath. The sorted or isolated CD4+, CD8+ and CD8+ TEMRA cells reached a purity of at least 90%.

The receptor was derived from a human donor with Susac syndrome. The chain couples TRBV5-1 to TRBJ2-3; the D assignment is uncertain and may be TRBD1 or TRBD2, with 6 bases supporting each. The sequencing sample was made of CD4+ T cells from PBMCs. The CDR3 protein is CASSLGAAEGADTQYF. In nucleotide form, the sequence is TGCGCCAGCAGCTTGGGGGCAGCGGAGGGGGCAGATACGCAGTATTTT.